These T cell receptor beta chains were read from a single sample in a study of blood T cell repertoires in COVID-19. The protocol was immunoSEQ multiplex PCR, while the TCRdb copy is restricted to in-frame clones and leaves out a portion. The data contain about 150,000 clones, 80% to 90% of them singletons. The sample was peripheral blood. The receptors shown here come from a woman between 50 and 59 years old with acute or convalescent COVID-19. Both conserved end residues are part of each CDR3. D genes are given only for firm matches. Clone size is not always given. Where it is, it says once, few, many or a class for expanded clones.

J | D | size | V | CDR3 | DNA
TRBJ1-2 | TRBD1 | once | TRBV18 | CASSPGQGNGYTF | TGTGCCAGCTCACCGGGACAGGGTAATGGCTACACCTTC
TRBJ2-7 | . | . | TRBV3-1/TRBV3-2 | CASSLRQASGEQYF | TGTGCCAGCAGCCTAAGACAGGCCTCTGGCGAGCAGTACTTC
TRBJ2-7 | . | . | TRBV5-6 | CASSLYSTPTNF | TGTGCCAGCAGCTTGTATTCAACCCCCACTAACTTC
TRBJ2-1 | TRBD2 | . | TRBV6-1 | CASSKAGVYNEQFF | TGTGCCAGCAGTAAAGCGGGAGTATACAATGAGCAGTTCTTC
TRBJ2-3 | TRBD2 | once | TRBV5-1 | CASSLQTSGRSDTQYF | TGCGCCAGCAGCTTACAGACTAGCGGGAGATCTGATACGCAGTATTTT
TRBJ1-6 | . | . | TRBV28 | CGITSYNSPLHF | TGCGGGATTACGTCCTATAATTCACCCCTCCACTTT
TRBJ2-7 | TRBD1 | . | TRBV9 | CASSPSGQASYEQYF | TGTGCCAGCAGCCCGTCAGGACAGGCTTCCTACGAGCAGTACTTC
TRBJ1-1 | . | . | TRBV4-1 | CASSQDEGIPNTEAFF | TGCGCCAGCAGCCAGGATGAGGGTATTCCGAACACTGAAGCTTTCTTT
TRBJ2-7 | . | . | TRBV3-1/TRBV3-2 | CASSPLGGTAYEQYF | TGTGCCAGCAGCCCACTGGGGGGAACGGCCTACGAGCAGTACTTC
TRBJ1-2 | TRBD1 | . | TRBV29-1 | CSVESRGLLSYTF | TGCAGCGTTGAAAGCAGGGGGCTCCTTAGCTACACCTTC
TRBJ2-3 | . | . | TRBV4-3 | CASSQGRTNTDTQYF | TGCGCCAGCAGCCAAGGAAGGACAAACACAGATACGCAGTATTTT
TRBJ2-7 | . | . | TRBV7-8 | CASSLGGRAASSYEQYF | TGTGCCAGCAGCTTAGGAGGGCGGGCAGCTAGCTCCTACGAGCAGTACTTC
TRBJ2-7 | TRBD2 | once | TRBV7-2 | CASSPRGGTSFEQYF | TGTGCCAGCAGCCCCCGGGGGGGGACTAGCTTCGAGCAGTACTTC
TRBJ1-1 | . | . | TRBV2 | CASSDGPLGGTEAFF | TGTGCCAGCAGTGACGGGCCCCTCGGGGGCACTGAAGCTTTCTTT
TRBJ2-1 | . | . | TRBV11-1 | CASSSELRGNEQFF | TGTGCCAGCAGCTCGGAGTTGCGGGGCAATGAGCAGTTCTTC
TRBJ2-1 | TRBD2 | . | TRBV28 | CASSVAFGLAGLYNEQFF | TGTGCCAGCAGCGTAGCTTTCGGGCTAGCGGGATTATACAATGAGCAGTTCTTC
TRBJ1-1 | . | . | TRBV11-1 | CASSFRTAYLEAFF | TGTGCCAGCAGTTTCCGGACAGCTTATCTTGAAGCTTTCTTT
TRBJ1-3 | . | . | TRBV18 | CASSPQPPGTGNTIYF | TGTGCCAGCTCACCACAGCCGCCAGGGACTGGAAACACCATATATTTT
TRBJ1-1 | . | . | TRBV3-1/TRBV3-2 | CASSQNGGAAFF | TGTGCCAGCAGCCAAAACGGGGGGGCGGCTTTCTTT
TRBJ1-1 | . | . | TRBV6-2/TRBV6-3 | CASSYGVGGAEAFF | TGTGCCAGCAGTTACGGGGTCGGGGGTGCTGAAGCTTTCTTT
TRBJ1-1 | TRBD1 | . | TRBV11-2 | CASSIRTGTGTEAFF | TGTGCCAGCAGCATCAGGACAGGAACGGGCACTGAAGCTTTCTTT
TRBJ1-2 | TRBD1 | once | TRBV11-2 | CASSNNRGGYTF | TGTGCCAGCAGCAATAACAGGGGCGGCTACACCTTC
TRBJ2-4 | . | . | TRBV4-3 | CASSQDVPDRRQYENIQYF | TGCGCCAGCAGCCAAGATGTCCCCGACAGACGGCAGTACGAGAACATTCAGTACTTC
TRBJ1-2 | . | . | TRBV10-3 | CAIRDSSGSLYGYTF | TGTGCCATCAGGGATAGTTCAGGCAGTCTCTATGGCTACACCTTC
TRBJ1-6 | . | . | TRBV6-5 | CASSSISSPLHF | TGTGCCAGCAGTTCTATTAGTTCACCCCTCCACTTT
TRBJ1-2 | . | few | TRBV2 | CASNPGFDNYGYTF | TGTGCCAGCAACCCAGGGTTTGACAACTATGGCTACACCTTC
TRBJ1-2 | . | . | TRBV14 | CASSQVPGLNSYTF | TGTGCCAGCAGCCAAGTTCCAGGCCTGAACTCCTACACCTTC
TRBJ2-2 | . | . | TRBV7-6 | CASSLVQGSGELFF | TGTGCCAGCAGCTTAGTTCAGGGCTCCGGGGAGCTGTTTTTT
TRBJ1-4 | . | once | TRBV14 | CASSQDRHEKLFF | TGTGCCAGCAGCCAAGATCGTCATGAAAAACTGTTTTTT
TRBJ1-2 | TRBD1 | . | TRBV27 | CASSSGQGSSYGYTF | TGTGCCAGCAGTTCCGGACAGGGGAGTAGCTATGGCTACACCTTC
TRBJ2-7 | . | few | TRBV5-1 | CASSPVPGTYEQYF | TGCGCCAGCAGCCCGGTCCCGGGGACCTACGAGCAGTACTTC
TRBJ2-7 | TRBD2 | . | TRBV27 | CASSLRGGYEQYF | TGTGCCAGCAGTTTGCGGGGGGGCTACGAGCAGTACTTC
TRBJ1-4 | . | . | TRBV9 | CASSSTPGGGDEKLFF | TGTGCCAGCAGCTCCACCCCTGGGGGCGGTGATGAAAAACTGTTTTTT
TRBJ1-3 | . | . | TRBV18 | CASSPGVRGNTIYF | TGTGCCAGCTCACCGGGCGTCCGTGGAAACACCATATATTTT
TRBJ1-2 | . | . | TRBV5-3 | CARSLWFYSYHYGYTF | TGTGCCAGAAGCCTCTGGTTTTACAGTTATCACTATGGCTACACCTTC
TRBJ1-4 | . | . | TRBV2 | CASEAGTPNEKLFF | TGTGCCAGCGAGGCCGGGACACCTAATGAAAAACTGTTTTTT
TRBJ2-1 | TRBD2 | . | TRBV9 | CASSVGGSVGRASDEQFF | TGTGCCAGCAGCGTAGGGGGAAGTGTCGGGAGGGCCTCGGATGAGCAGTTCTTC
TRBJ1-4 | TRBD1 | . | TRBV5-1 | CASSGQGRPEEKLFF | TGCGCCAGCAGCGGACAGGGTAGGCCTGAAGAAAAACTGTTTTTT
TRBJ2-7 | TRBD1 | . | TRBV7-9 | CASSRGTGEEQYF | TGTGCCAGCAGCAGAGGGACAGGGGAAGAGCAGTACTTC
TRBJ2-3 | TRBD1 | . | TRBV15 | CATSRASGGSTDTQYF | TGTGCCACCAGCAGGGCGTCAGGGGGATCAACAGATACGCAGTATTTT
TRBJ2-7 | TRBD1 | . | TRBV11-3 | CASSLGQGARHEQYF | TGTGCCAGCAGCCTCGGACAGGGGGCGCGCCACGAGCAGTACTTC
TRBJ2-1 | . | . | TRBV18 | CASSPADEQFF | TGTGCCAGCTCACCGGCCGATGAGCAGTTCTTC
TRBJ2-1 | . | . | TRBV9 | CASSPPPGDYNEQFF | TGTGCCAGCAGCCCCCCCCCAGGGGACTACAATGAGCAGTTCTTC
TRBJ1-6 | . | . | TRBV2 | CASSEEAGKNSPLHF | TGTGCCAGCAGTGAAGAGGCAGGGAAAAACTCACCCCTCCACTTT
TRBJ1-6 | . | . | TRBV11-1 | CASSSSVQPKTPLHF | TGTGCCAGCAGCTCAAGCGTTCAACCAAAGACACCCCTCCACTTT